Listed here are 24 T cell receptor beta chains from one sample, sequenced in a study of identical twins. TCRdb recomputed calls from the 5' RACE reads with MiXCR, one row per CDR3 protein. In the table there are about 250,000 distinct CDR3 sequences, 11% to 15% of which are singletons. The specimen sequenced was memory (CD45RO+) T cells sorted from blood. Receptor source: a woman aged 18-29 years in good health.

This clonotype was seen only a few times. The V call is TRBV5-1, the J call TRBJ1-4; 7 bases fit TRBD1. The CDR3 is made up of 14 amino acids. Germline V lookup: CDR1 SGHRS, CDR2 YFSETQ. V shed 5 bases and J 5 bases; nucleotides not matched to a gene: 6. The chain's CDR3 is CASSKDRYNEKLFF. In nucleotides, the CDR3 is TGCGCCAGCAGTAAGGACAGGTACAATGAAAAACTGTTTTTT.

This clonotype was found a few times. The chain has TRBV12-3 or TRBV12-4 and TRBJ1-2; 7 positions match TRBD1. The CDR3 extends over 14 amino acids. V lost 5 bases, J lost 7 bases, and 10 bases stayed unmatched. CDR3 amino acids: CASSPTRTGRGYTF. The CDR3 coding sequence is TGTGCCAGCAGTCCCACCCGGACAGGCCGTGGCTACACCTTC.

This clonotype was seen only a few times. J is TRBJ2-5 and V is TRBV20-1; D possibly uses TRBD1 or TRBD2 (5 bases each). Germline lookup yields CDR1 DFQATT and CDR2 SNEGSKA (reference sequence). This CDR3 is 14 amino acids long. V gave up 5 bases and J gave up 2 bases, with 15 bases separating them. The CDR3 region is CSARDQQRQETQYF. CDR3 nucleotides: TGCAGTGCTCGGGACCAACAAAGACAAGAGACCCAGTACTTC.

The V gene is TRBV10-3, the J gene TRBJ2-1; 8 positions agree with TRBD2. J lost 1 base, V lost 2 bases, and 7 bases had no gene match. Per the germline V gene, CDR1 is ENHRY and CDR2 is SYGVKD. CDR3 length equals 17 residues. The CDR3 region is CAISELNSGISYNEQFF. The CDR3 coding sequence is TGTGCCATCAGTGAGCTGAATAGCGGGATATCCTACAATGAGCAGTTCTTC.

The chain is built from TRBV6-5 and TRBJ2-2; D is undetermined. Germline loops: CDR1 MNHEY, CDR2 SVGAGI. The CDR3 contains 12 residues. Trimming stripped 5 bases from V and 5 bases from J, with 6 bases between. CDR3 residues: CASSKQTGELFF. Here the CDR3 DNA reads TGTGCCAGCAGTAAGCAAACCGGGGAGCTGTTTTTT.

This chain links TRBV7-9 with TRBJ1-2; D is undetermined. Germline lookup yields CDR1 SEHNR and CDR2 FQNEAQ (reference sequence). CDR3 length equals 14 residues. The V end was cut by 1 base, the J end by 8 bases, with 14 bases between. The CDR3 protein is CASSLEESAVGYTF. CDR3 sequence (DNA): TGTGCCAGCAGCTTAGAAGAGTCGGCAGTGGGCTACACCTTC.

The V gene is TRBV6-2 or TRBV6-3, the J gene TRBJ2-7, with D possibly being TRBD2 (6 bases). CDR3 size: 13 residues. Germline values: CDR1 MNHEY, CDR2 SVGEGT. V dropped 4 bases and J dropped 6 bases, with 13 bases sitting between them. CDR3 sequence: CASSFQLAGEQYF. The DNA of the CDR3 is TGTGCCAGCAGTTTCCAACTAGCAGGCGAGCAGTACTTC.

This clonotype was seen more than once but under ten times. The chain links TRBV5-5 to TRBJ1-2; TRBD1 matches 9 bases. Germline V lookup: CDR1 SGHKS, CDR2 YYEKEE (reference sequence). Unmatched junction bases numbered 6, after V lost 4 bases and J lost 2 bases. CDR3 length: 15 residues. Here the CDR3 reads CASSPLGTGNYGYTF. DNA for the CDR3: TGTGCCAGCAGCCCTCTCGGGACAGGGAACTATGGCTACACCTTC.

This clonotype was counted many times. V usage is TRBV7-8 and J usage is TRBJ2-1; 8 bases align to TRBD1. Germline loops: CDR1 SGHVS, CDR2 FQNEAQ. The V and J ends lost 3 bases and 9 bases, in that order; junction bases with no gene match: 13. CDR3 length: 16 residues. The CDR3: CASSLASRTGLCEQFF. CDR3 coding DNA: TGTGCCAGCAGCTTGGCTAGCAGGACAGGGCTTTGTGAGCAGTTCTTC.

This clonotype occurred a few times. V is TRBV7-3 and J is TRBJ2-3; 8 positions agree with TRBD1. From germline, CDR1 is SGHTA and CDR2 FQGTGA. This CDR3 is 15 amino acids long. Trimming at V came to 5 bases and at J to 2 bases, leaving 6 bases not matched to a gene. CDR3 DNA sequence: TGTGCCAGCAGCCCCCAGGGGGCTGACACAGATACGCAGTATTTT. Translating it yields CASSPQGADTDTQYF.

This clonotype was seen a few times. The rearrangement links TRBV4-1 to TRBJ2-7, with TRBD2 identical over 9 bases. The trim removed 0 bases at V and 2 bases at J, leaving 2 bases unmatched. The CDR3 sequence is 15 residues long. The germline CDR1 and CDR2 sequences are MGHRA and YSYEKL. CDR3 amino acids: CASSQDGLAPYEQYF. The CDR3 DNA reads as TGCGCCAGCAGCCAAGATGGACTAGCGCCCTACGAGCAGTACTTC.

V usage is TRBV12-3 or TRBV12-4 and J usage is TRBJ2-5; 10 bases agree with TRBD2. V trimming: 5 bases; J trimming: 2 bases; junction bases outside the gene matches: 5. The CDR3 covers 15 residues. The CDR3 nucleotides are TGTGCCAGCAGTGCGGGGACTAGCGATCAAGAGACCCAGTACTTC. Protein product: CASSAGTSDQETQYF.

This clonotype came up many times. The rearrangement joins TRBV12-3 or TRBV12-4 to TRBJ2-2; tentatively, D is TRBD1 or TRBD2 (6 bases each). The V end was cut by 3 bases, the J end by 3 bases, with 14 bases between. The CDR3 length is 16 residues. The CDR3 nucleotides read TGTGCCAGCAGTTTTTTTGGGGGGCTAGACACCGGGGAGCTGTTTTTT. It is translated as CASSFFGGLDTGELFF.

This CDR3 reads CASKPGQGNLNTEAFF. The CDR3 nucleotides are TGTGCCAGTAAGCCGGGACAGGGGAATCTAAACACTGAAGCTTTCTTT. The J gene is TRBJ1-1, the V gene TRBV19; 10 bases align to TRBD1. Unmatched junction bases numbered 10, after V lost 7 bases and J lost 2 bases. The CDR3 has 16 residues. CDR1 and CDR2 from the germline V gene are LNHDA and SQIVND (reference sequence).

This clonotype occurred many times. The CDR3 is CATSDAGTKDTQYF. The CDR3 DNA is TGTGCCACCAGTGATGCTGGGACTAAAGATACGCAGTATTTT. J is TRBJ2-3 and V is TRBV24-1; the match to TRBD2 covers 7 bases. Germline lookup yields CDR1 KGHDR and CDR2 SFDVKD. V lost 3 bases, J lost 5 bases, and 4 bases stayed unmatched. The length of the CDR3 is 14 residues.

The V gene is TRBV20-1, the J gene TRBJ2-3; 8 positions match TRBD2. Germline assignment: CDR1 DFQATT and CDR2 SNEGSKA (reference sequence). V shed 3 bases and J 3 bases; nucleotides not matched to a gene: 8. The CDR3 covers 15 residues. This CDR3 is CSASGRDSETDTQYF. CDR3 coding DNA: TGCAGTGCTAGCGGGAGGGATTCAGAAACAGATACGCAGTATTTT.

The V gene is TRBV29-1, the J gene TRBJ2-1; the match to TRBD2 covers 8 bases. V lost 4 bases, J lost 7 bases, and 3 bases stayed unmatched. The germline CDR1 and CDR2 sequences are SQVTM and ANQGSEA. This CDR3 is 12 amino acids long. CDR3: CSVGSSGNEQFF. As DNA, the CDR3 is TGCAGCGTTGGGTCTAGCGGGAATGAGCAGTTCTTC.

This CDR3 is CASSAGPQSYNEQFF. The CDR3 nucleotides read TGTGCCAGCAGTGCCGGGCCCCAATCTTACAATGAGCAGTTCTTC. The chain uses TRBV6-4 and TRBJ2-1; unclear D gene. The V end was cut by 4 bases, the J end by 4 bases, with 14 bases between. This CDR3 has 15 amino acids. The germline gives CDR1 MRHNA, CDR2 SNTAGT.

This clonotype was observed many times. The chain is built from TRBV12-3 or TRBV12-4 and TRBJ2-3; 9 positions match TRBD2. The CDR3 runs 15 residues. The trim removed 7 bases at V and 3 bases at J, leaving 8 bases unmatched. Written as DNA, the CDR3 is TGTGCCAGCACCCAGGGCGGGAGGGGAACAGATACGCAGTATTTT. Translation gives CASTQGGRGTDTQYF.

This clonotype came up a few times. V usage is TRBV14 and J usage is TRBJ1-2, with 9 bases fitting TRBD1. This CDR3 has 13 amino acids. J lost 8 bases, V lost 2 bases, and 3 bases had no gene match. Germline assignment: CDR1 SGHDN and CDR2 FVKESK. The CDR3, as DNA: TGTGCCAGCAGCCAATGGACAGGGGACGGCTACACCTTC. Translating gives CASSQWTGDGYTF. The full variable domain, with the rest looked up from reference TRBV14 and TRBJ1-2, is EAGVTQFPSHSVIEKGQTVTLRCDPISGHDNLYWYRRVMGKEIKFLLHFVKESKQDESGMPNNRFLAERTGGTYSTLKVQPAELEDSGVYFCASSQWTGDGYTFGSGTRLTVV.

The chain employs TRBV6-6 and TRBJ1-1, with TRBD1 identical over 8 bases. V lost 11 bases to trimming and J lost 10 bases; unmatched junction nucleotides: 12. The CDR3 runs 12 residues. Per the germline V gene, CDR1 is MNHNY and CDR2 is SVGAGI (reference sequence). The CDR3 coding sequence is TGTGCCGGTACGACAGGGGATAGCAGAGCTTTCTTT. Amino acid sequence: CAGTTGDSRAFF.

This clonotype was observed a handful of times. This chain connects TRBV18 to TRBJ2-3, with TRBD2 matching over 11 bases. Germline trimming cut 6 bases from V and 5 bases from J; bases unmatched to any gene: 7. The germline CDR1 and CDR2 sequences are KGHSH and LQKENI. The CDR3 covers 15 residues. The CDR3 DNA sequence: TGTGCCAGCTCCGTACTAGCGGGAGTCCAAGATACGCAGTATTTT. Translated, it gives CASSVLAGVQDTQYF.

There are a few counts of this clonotype. The V call is TRBV6-1, the J call TRBJ1-5; 10 nucleotides match TRBD1. The CDR3 has 13 amino acids. Trimming took 8 bases from V and 4 from J; bases not matched to a gene: 2. The germline CDR1 and CDR2 sequences are MNHNS and SASEGT. In DNA form, the CDR3 reads TGTGCCAGCGGGGACAGGGGTAATCAGCCCCAGCATTTT. It translates to CASGDRGNQPQHF.

The V and J genes are TRBV2 and TRBJ2-6, with D uncertain. The V end was cut by 6 bases, the J end by 0 bases, with 9 bases between. The CDR3 is 15 residues long. Germline V gene lookup returns CDR1 SNHLY and CDR2 FYNNEI. CDR3 nucleotides: TGTGCCAGCAGGGGCGTTAGCTCTGGGGCCAACGTCCTGACTTTC. Amino acids: CASRGVSSGANVLTF.